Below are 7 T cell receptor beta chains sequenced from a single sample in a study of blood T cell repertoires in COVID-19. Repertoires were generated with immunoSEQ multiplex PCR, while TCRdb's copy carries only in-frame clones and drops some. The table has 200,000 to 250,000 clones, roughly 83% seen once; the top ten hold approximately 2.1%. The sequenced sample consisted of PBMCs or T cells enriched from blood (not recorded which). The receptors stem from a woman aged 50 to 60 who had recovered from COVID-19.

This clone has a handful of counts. Here the CDR3 DNA reads TGTGCCAGCAGTTTGACAGGGTTAAACGAAAAACTGTTTTTT. Translation gives CASSLTGLNEKLFF. The V call is TRBV6-5, the J call TRBJ1-4; 7 nucleotides match TRBD1. Germline values: CDR1 MNHEY, CDR2 SVGAGI. This CDR3 spans 14 amino acids. J lost 8 bases, V lost 4 bases, and 7 bases had no gene match.

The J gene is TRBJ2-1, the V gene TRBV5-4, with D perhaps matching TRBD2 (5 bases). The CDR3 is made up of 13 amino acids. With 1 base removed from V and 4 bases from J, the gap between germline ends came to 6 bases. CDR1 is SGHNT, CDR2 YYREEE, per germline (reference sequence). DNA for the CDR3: TGTGCCAGCAGCTTGCGGGGTTACAATGAGCAGTTCTTC. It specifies CASSLRGYNEQFF.

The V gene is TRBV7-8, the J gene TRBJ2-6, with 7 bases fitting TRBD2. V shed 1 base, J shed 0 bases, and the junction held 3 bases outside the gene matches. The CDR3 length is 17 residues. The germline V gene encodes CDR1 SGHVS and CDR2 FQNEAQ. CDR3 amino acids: CASSLGGRGSGANVLTF. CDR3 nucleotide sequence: TGTGCCAGCAGCTTAGGGGGGAGGGGCTCTGGGGCCAACGTCCTGACTTTC. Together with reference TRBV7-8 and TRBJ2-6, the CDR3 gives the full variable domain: GAGVSQSPRYKVAKRGQDVALRCDPISGHVSLFWYQQALGQGPEFLTYFQNEAQLDKSGLPSDRFFAERPEGSVSTLKIQRTQQEDSAVYLCASSLGGRGSGANVLTFGAGSRLTVL.

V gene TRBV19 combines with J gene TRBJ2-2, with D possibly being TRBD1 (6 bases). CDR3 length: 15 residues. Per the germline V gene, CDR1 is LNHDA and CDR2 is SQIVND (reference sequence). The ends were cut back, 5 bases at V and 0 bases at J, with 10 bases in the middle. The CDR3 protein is CASSDRLPNTGELFF. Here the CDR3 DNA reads TGTGCCAGTAGTGACAGGCTCCCGAACACCGGGGAGCTGTTTTTT.

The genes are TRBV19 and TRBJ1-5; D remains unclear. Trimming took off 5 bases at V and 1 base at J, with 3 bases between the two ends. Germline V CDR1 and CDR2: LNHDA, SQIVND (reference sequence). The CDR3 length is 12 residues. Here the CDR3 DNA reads TGTGCCAGTAGTGGCAGCAATCAGCCCCAGCATTTT. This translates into CASSGSNQPQHF.

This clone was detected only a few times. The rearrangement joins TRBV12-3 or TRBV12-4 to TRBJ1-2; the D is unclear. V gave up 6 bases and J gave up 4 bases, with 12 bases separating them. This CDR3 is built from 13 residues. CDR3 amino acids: CASSSSVFYGYTF. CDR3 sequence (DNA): TGTGCCAGCAGCTCCTCCGTCTTCTATGGCTACACCTTC.

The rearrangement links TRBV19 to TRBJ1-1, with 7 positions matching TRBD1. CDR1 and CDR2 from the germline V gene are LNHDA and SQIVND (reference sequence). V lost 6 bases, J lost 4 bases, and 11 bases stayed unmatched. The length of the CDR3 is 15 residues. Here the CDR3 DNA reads TGTGCCAGTAGACCGCGACAGGGAGAGGGCACTGAAGCTTTCTTT. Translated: CASRPRQGEGTEAFF.